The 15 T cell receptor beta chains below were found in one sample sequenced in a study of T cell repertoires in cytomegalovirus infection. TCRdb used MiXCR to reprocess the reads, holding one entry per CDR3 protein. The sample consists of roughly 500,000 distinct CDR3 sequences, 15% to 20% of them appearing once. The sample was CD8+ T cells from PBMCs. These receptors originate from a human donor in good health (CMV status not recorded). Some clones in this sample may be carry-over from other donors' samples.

The CDR3 DNA reads as TGCGCCAGCAGCCAAGATTCAAGGGTCGGAAACACCATATATTTT. It is translated as CASSQDSRVGNTIYF. The V gene is TRBV4-1, the J gene TRBJ1-3, with D unresolved. Germline V gene sequence: CDR1 MGHRA, CDR2 YSYEKL. The CDR3 has 15 amino acids. Between the trimmed V and J ends, which lost 0 bases and 4 bases, there was a span of 10 bases.

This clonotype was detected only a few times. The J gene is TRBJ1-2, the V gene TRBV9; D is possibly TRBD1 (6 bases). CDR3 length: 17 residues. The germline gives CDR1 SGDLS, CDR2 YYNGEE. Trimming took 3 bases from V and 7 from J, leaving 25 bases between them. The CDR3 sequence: CASSARGGGRELSGYTF. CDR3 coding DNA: TGTGCCAGCAGCGCCCGAGGCGGGGGCCGTGAGCTGAGTGGCTACACCTTC.

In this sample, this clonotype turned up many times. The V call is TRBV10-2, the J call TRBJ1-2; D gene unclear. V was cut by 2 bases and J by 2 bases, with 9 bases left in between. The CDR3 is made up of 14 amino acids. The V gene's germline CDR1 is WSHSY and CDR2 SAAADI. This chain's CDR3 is CASSEAGFNYGYTF. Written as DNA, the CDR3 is TGCGCCAGCAGTGAGGCAGGCTTCAACTATGGCTACACCTTC.

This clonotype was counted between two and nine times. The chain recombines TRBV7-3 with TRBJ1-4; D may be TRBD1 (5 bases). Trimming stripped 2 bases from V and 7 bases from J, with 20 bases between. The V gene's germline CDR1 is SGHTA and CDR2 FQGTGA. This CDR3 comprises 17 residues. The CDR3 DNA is TGTGCCAGCAGCTTACCTAACCTACGGGACGGGGGTGAAAAACTGTTTTTT. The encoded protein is CASSLPNLRDGGEKLFF.

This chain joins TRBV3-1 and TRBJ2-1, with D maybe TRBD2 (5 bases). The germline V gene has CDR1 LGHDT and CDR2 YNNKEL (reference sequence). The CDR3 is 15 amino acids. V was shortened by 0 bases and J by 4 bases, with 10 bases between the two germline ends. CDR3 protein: CASSQEAGLYNEQFF. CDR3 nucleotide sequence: TGTGCCAGCAGCCAAGAGGCGGGTCTTTACAATGAGCAGTTCTTC.

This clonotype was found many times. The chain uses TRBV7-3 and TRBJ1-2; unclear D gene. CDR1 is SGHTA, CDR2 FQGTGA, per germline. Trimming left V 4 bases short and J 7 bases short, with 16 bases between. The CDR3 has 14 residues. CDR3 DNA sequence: TGTGCCAGCAGCTCAGGCGGGGAAGGCGGTGGCTACACCTTC. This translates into CASSSGGEGGGYTF.

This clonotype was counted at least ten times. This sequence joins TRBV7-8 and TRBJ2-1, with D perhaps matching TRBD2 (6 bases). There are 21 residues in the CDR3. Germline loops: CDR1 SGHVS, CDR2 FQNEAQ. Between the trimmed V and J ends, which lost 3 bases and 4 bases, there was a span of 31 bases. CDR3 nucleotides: TGTGCCAGCAGCTTTCCCCTCTCCCTATCTGGCCATGGCGGGGCATACAATGAGCAGTTCTTC. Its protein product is CASSFPLSLSGHGGAYNEQFF. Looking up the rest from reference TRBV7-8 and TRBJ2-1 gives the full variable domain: GAGVSQSPRYKVAKRGQDVALRCDPISGHVSLFWYQQALGQGPEFLTYFQNEAQLDKSGLPSDRFFAERPEGSVSTLKIQRTQQEDSAVYLCASSFPLSLSGHGGAYNEQFFGPGTRLTVL.

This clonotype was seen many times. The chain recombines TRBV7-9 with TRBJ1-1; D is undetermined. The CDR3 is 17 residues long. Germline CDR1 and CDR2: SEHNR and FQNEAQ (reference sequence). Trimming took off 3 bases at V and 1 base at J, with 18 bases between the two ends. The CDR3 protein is CASSLEVRVRKNTEAFF. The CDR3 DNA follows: TGTGCCAGCAGCTTGGAGGTCCGGGTCAGAAAGAACACTGAAGCTTTCTTT.

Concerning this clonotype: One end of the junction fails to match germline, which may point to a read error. CDR3 coding DNA: TGCAGTGCTAGAGCGCCAGGCACTAGCGGATACAATGAGCGGTTCTTC. Translation gives CSARAPGTSGYNERFF. The rearrangement joins TRBV20-1 to TRBJ2-1, with TRBD2 matching 8 bases. This CDR3 is built from 16 residues. Germline V lookup: CDR1 DFQATT, CDR2 SNEGSKA (reference sequence).

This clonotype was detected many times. For the CDR3, the DNA is TGTGCCAGTAGTATAGGCACTTGGAACACTGAAGCTTTCTTT. It specifies CASSIGTWNTEAFF. V is TRBV19 and J is TRBJ1-1; D gene unclear. In germline, CDR1 is LNHDA, CDR2 SQIVND (reference sequence). The CDR3 extends over 14 amino acids. V lost 1 base and J lost 1, with 7 bases in between.

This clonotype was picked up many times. The CDR3 loop reads CASSLDTFYEQYF. In nucleotides, the CDR3 is TGTGCCAGCAGCTTAGACACCTTTTACGAGCAGTACTTC. The rearrangement links TRBV7-9 to TRBJ2-7; the D is unclear. CDR1 and CDR2 (germline): SEHNR, FQNEAQ (reference sequence). The CDR3 runs 13 residues. Deletions cut 1 base from V and 4 bases from J, with 8 bases between.

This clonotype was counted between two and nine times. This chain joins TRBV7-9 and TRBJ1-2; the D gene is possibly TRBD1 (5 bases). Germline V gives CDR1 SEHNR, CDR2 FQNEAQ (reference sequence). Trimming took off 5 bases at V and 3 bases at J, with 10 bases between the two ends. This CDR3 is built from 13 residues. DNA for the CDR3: TGTGCCAGCAGCACCCCGACAGACTATGGCTACACCTTC. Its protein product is CASSTPTDYGYTF.

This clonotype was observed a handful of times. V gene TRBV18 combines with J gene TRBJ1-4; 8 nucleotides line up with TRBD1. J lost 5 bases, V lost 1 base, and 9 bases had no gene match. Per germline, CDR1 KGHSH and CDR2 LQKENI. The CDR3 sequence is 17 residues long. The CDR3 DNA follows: TGTGCCAGCTCACCACGAGGACAGGGAAGTCCCAATGAAAAACTGTTTTTT. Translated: CASSPRGQGSPNEKLFF.

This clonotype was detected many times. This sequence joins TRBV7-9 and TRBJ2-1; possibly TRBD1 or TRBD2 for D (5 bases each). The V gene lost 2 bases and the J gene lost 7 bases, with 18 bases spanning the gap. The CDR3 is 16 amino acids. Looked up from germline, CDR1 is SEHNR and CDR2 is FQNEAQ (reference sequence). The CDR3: CASSLPWGPSGNEQFF. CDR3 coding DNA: TGTGCCAGCAGCTTACCATGGGGACCCTCCGGGAATGAGCAGTTCTTC.

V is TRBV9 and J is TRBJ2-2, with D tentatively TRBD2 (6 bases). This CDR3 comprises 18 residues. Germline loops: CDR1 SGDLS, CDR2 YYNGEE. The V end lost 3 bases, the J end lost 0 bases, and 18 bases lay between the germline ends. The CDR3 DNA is TGTGCCAGCAGCGCCTCCATACGGGGAGGTTCGAACACCGGGGAGCTGTTTTTT. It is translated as CASSASIRGGSNTGELFF.